The present entry profiles one T cell receptor beta chain with its context. As yet, its antigen is unknown. This PCR relied on a set of 60 Vbeta primers and 13 Jbeta primers. In the original analysis: Later work found 65 million to 100 million unique TCR beta chains, with 9 million to 13 million shared. This table comes from immunoSEQ multiplex PCR, and its TCRdb copy is limited to in-frame clones, with some not included. The V and J calls and the clone size are those of that table, but D and trimming were determined from the DNA. The profile shows some 180,000 clones, roughly four fifths of them singletons. The data are from a study of cytomegalovirus exposure and HLA in healthy donors. Per germline, CDR1 SSHAT and CDR2 FNYEAQ (reference sequence). This CDR3 region has 14 residues. V trimming: 1 base; J trimming: 3 bases; junction bases outside the gene matches: 1. Study outcomes and limitations: Most TCR sequences proved rare, with some public TCRs found in many donors. Some V segments, including TRBV6-2 and TRBV6-3, were excluded as indistinguishable.

The sequence was obtained from a young man in good health and CMV-seronegative. The gene calls are TRBV7-7 and TRBJ2-5; TRBD2 agrees at 8 bases. The sequenced material came from PBMCs. CDR3 DNA: TGTGCCAGCAGCTTAGGTAGCGGGAAAGAGACCCAGTACTTC. It codes for CASSLGSGKETQYF. The full variable domain, rest sourced from reference TRBV7-7 and TRBJ2-5, is GAGVSQSPRYKVTKRGQDVTLRCDPISSHATLYWYQQALGQGPEFLTYFNYEAQPDKSGLPSDRFSAERPEGSISTLTIQRTEQRDSAMYRCASSLGSGKETQYFGPGTRLLVL.